A single sample gave rise to the 7 T cell receptor beta chains below, sequenced in a study of identical twins (TCRdb year 2016). Library preparation employed 5' RACE. Sequenced using an Illumina HiSeq 2000. TCRdb reanalyzed the raw reads on its own, using fastp at Q25 for trimming and MiXCR for clone calling, and kept in-frame beta chains. All rows with the same CDR3 protein become a single entry with the most common DNA and genes. The sample profile shows a few hundred thousand distinct CDR3 sequences; around a tenth of them were found once. The leading ten clones occupy roughly 3.2% of the sample. The same sample was also studied in work on yellow fever vaccine responses in identical twins.

Sequencing was performed on PBMCs. The receptors were sampled from a woman under 30 in good health.

In nucleotides, the CDR3 is TGTGCCAGCAGCGCTGGGACAGGGGGAGCGGAGACCCAGTACTTC. Its translation: CASSAGTGGAETQYF. The rearrangement links TRBV9 to TRBJ2-5, with TRBD1 matching 11 bases. The V segment lost 3 bases and the J segment 5 bases; nucleotides outside the gene matches: 6. In germline, CDR1 is SGDLS, CDR2 YYNGEE. This CDR3 has 15 amino acids.

This clonotype was counted many times. A read error may account for a junction end that differs from germline. The rearrangement uses TRBV7-9 and TRBJ2-3; the D gene is possibly TRBD1 (6 bases). Germline V gene lookup returns CDR1 SEHNR and CDR2 FQNEAQ (reference sequence). The CDR3 consists of 16 residues. The CDR3 sequence is CASSLANRVGTDTQYF. The CDR3 DNA follows: TGTGCCAGTAGCTTAGCAAACAGGGTAGGCACAGATACGCAGTATTTT.

The chain joins TRBV24-1 to TRBJ2-7; 11 bases fit TRBD2. Trimming removed 2 bases from V and 7 bases from J; junction bases left unmatched: 3. This CDR3 is 14 amino acids long. Germline V gene data show CDR1 as KGHDR and CDR2 as SFDVKD. The CDR3 loop reads CATSDSGTSGEQYF. Here the CDR3 DNA reads TGTGCCACCAGTGATTCTGGGACTAGCGGTGAGCAGTACTTC.

This clonotype was seen a handful of times. The J gene is TRBJ2-5, the V gene TRBV20-1, with 8 bases aligning to TRBD2. This CDR3 comprises 16 residues. Germline lookup yields CDR1 DFQATT and CDR2 SNEGSKA (reference sequence). Trimming took 7 bases from V and 2 from J; bases not matched to a gene: 15. The DNA of the CDR3 is TGCAGTGTCTGGACCCTGCTAACGGGAGGGCAAGAGACCCAGTACTTC. Its protein product is CSVWTLLTGGQETQYF.

This clonotype was seen more than once but under ten times. V gene TRBV7-2 combines with J gene TRBJ2-7, with TRBD2 identical over 9 bases. This CDR3 contains 15 residues. V shed 1 base, J shed 2 bases, and the junction held 3 bases outside the gene matches. The germline V gene has CDR1 SGHTA and CDR2 FQGNSA. This CDR3 reads CASSLDPSGAYEQYF. The CDR3 bases are TGTGCCAGCAGCTTAGATCCTAGCGGGGCCTACGAGCAGTACTTC.

This clonotype turned up a few times. V gene TRBV12-3 or TRBV12-4 combines with J gene TRBJ2-5; D remains unclear. The V end lost 3 bases, the J end lost 4 bases, and 9 bases lay between the germline ends. The CDR3 runs 13 residues. The CDR3 protein is CASSLVLLETQYF. Here the CDR3 DNA reads TGTGCCAGCAGTTTGGTCCTACTAGAGACCCAGTACTTC.

In this sample, this clonotype turned up a few times. The V gene is TRBV4-2, the J gene TRBJ2-2, with D perhaps TRBD1 or TRBD2 (6 bases each). V was cut by 1 base and J by 1 base, with 13 bases left in between. The germline gives CDR1 LGHNA, CDR2 YNFKEQ. The length of the CDR3 is 17 residues. The DNA for the CDR3 is TGTGCCAGCAGCCAAGTGTCGGGGGCAAAGAACACCGGGGAGCTGTTTTTT. Amino acid sequence: CASSQVSGAKNTGELFF.